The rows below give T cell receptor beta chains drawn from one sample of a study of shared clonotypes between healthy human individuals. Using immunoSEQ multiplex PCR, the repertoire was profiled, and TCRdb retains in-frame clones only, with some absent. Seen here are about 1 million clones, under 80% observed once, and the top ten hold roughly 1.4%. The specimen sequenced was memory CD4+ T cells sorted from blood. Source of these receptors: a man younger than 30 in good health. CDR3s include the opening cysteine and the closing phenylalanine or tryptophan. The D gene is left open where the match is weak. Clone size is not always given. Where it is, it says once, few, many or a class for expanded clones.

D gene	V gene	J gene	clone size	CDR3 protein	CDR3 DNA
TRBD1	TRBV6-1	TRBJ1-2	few	CASSEHDRDYGYTF	TGTGCCAGCAGTGAACATGACAGGGACTATGGCTACACCTTC
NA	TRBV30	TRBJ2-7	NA	CAWKGGSYEQYF	TGTGCCTGGAAGGGTGGCTCCTACGAGCAGTACTTC
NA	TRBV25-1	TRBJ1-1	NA	CASSEQTGLMNTEAFF	TGTGCCAGCAGTGAGCAGACAGGATTGATGAACACTGAAGCTTTCTTT
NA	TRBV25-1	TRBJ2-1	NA	CASGQTMGNEQFF	TGTGCCAGCGGCCAAACCATGGGGAATGAGCAGTTCTTC
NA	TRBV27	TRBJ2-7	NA	CASRRPGVTYEQYF	TGTGCCAGCAGAAGACCGGGCGTTACCTACGAGCAGTACTTC
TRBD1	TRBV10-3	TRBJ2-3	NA	CAISPGQGNTDTQYF	TGTGCCATCAGCCCGGGACAGGGGAATACAGATACGCAGTATTTT
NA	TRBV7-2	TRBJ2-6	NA	CASSWTASGANVLTF	TGTGCCAGCAGCTGGACAGCCTCTGGGGCCAACGTCCTGACTTTC
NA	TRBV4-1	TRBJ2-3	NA	CASSQDKEASEDTQYF	TGCGCCAGCAGCCAAGATAAGGAGGCCTCGGAAGATACGCAGTATTTT
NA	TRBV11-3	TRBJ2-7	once	CASSLAGSYDEQYF	TGTGCCAGCAGCTTAGCCGGGAGTTACGACGAGCAGTACTTC
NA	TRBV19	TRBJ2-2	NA	CASSMGSGTLNTGELFF	TGTGCCAGTAGTATGGGGTCCGGGACCCTCAACACCGGGGAGCTGTTTTTT
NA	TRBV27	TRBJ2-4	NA	CASSQGQGVKNIQYF	TGTGCCAGCAGTCAGGGGCAGGGTGTGAAAAACATTCAGTACTTC
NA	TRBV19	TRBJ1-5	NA	CASSIVADSNQPQHF	TGTGCCAGTAGTATAGTGGCAGATAGCAATCAGCCCCAGCATTTT
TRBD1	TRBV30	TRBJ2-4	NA	CAWSVRDRGFPAKNIQYF	TGTGCCTGGAGTGTCCGGGACAGGGGGTTTCCAGCCAAAAACATTCAGTACTTC
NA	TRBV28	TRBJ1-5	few	CASSPGANQPQHF	TGTGCCAGCAGCCCGGGAGCCAATCAGCCCCAGCATTTT
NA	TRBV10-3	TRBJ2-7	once	CAISGPGVGLPYEQYF	TGTGCCATCAGCGGACCCGGGGTGGGGTTGCCCTACGAGCAGTACTTC
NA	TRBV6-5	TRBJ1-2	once	CASSHRDGGYGYTF	TGTGCCAGCAGTCATAGGGACGGAGGCTATGGCTACACCTTC
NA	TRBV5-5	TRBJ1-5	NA	CASSPGGSNQPQHF	TGTGCCAGCAGCCCCGGAGGTAGCAATCAGCCCCAGCATTTT
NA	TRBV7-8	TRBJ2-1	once	CASSFNRSYNEQFF	TGTGCCAGCAGCTTCAACAGGTCTTACAATGAGCAGTTCTTC
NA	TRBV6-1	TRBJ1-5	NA	CASNTHTDQPQHF	TGTGCCAGCAATACCCACACAGATCAGCCCCAGCATTTT
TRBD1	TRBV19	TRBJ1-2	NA	CASRTGGDSGYTF	TGTGCCAGTAGAACAGGGGGTGATTCGGGCTACACCTTC